The 6 T cell receptor beta chains below come from one sample, sequenced in a study of blood T cells in healthy people across ages. Sample-barcoded 5' priming and a J-beta primer mix drove a second PCR of about 6 to 12 cycles. MiXCR was run by TCRdb on the 5' RACE reads, yielding one entry per CDR3 protein. The sample contains about 800,000 distinct CDR3 sequences, over 45% of which appear only once. The specimen was blood. These receptors were obtained from a man aged 25-45 years in good health.

This clonotype came up once. This sequence joins TRBV6-6 and TRBJ2-5; the D is unclear. The J call could be wrong; TRBJ2-7 is a better fit for the DNA end. In germline, CDR1 is MNHNY, CDR2 SVGAGI (reference sequence). The CDR3 contains 13 residues. CDR3 amino acids: CASLGSPSYEQYF. In DNA, the CDR3 is TGTGCCAGTTTAGGATCCCCGTCATACGAGCAGTACTTC.

This clonotype turned up a few times. This sequence joins TRBV12-5 and TRBJ1-5; TRBD1 might be the D (5 bases). Trimming took 0 bases from V and 4 from J, leaving 13 bases between them. The CDR3 runs 16 residues. Germline V gene sequence: CDR1 LGHNT, CDR2 FRNRAP. In nucleotides, the CDR3 is TGTGCTAGTGGTTTGGTAATCGGGACCGAGAATCAGCCCCAGCATTTT. Amino acids: CASGLVIGTENQPQHF. Using reference TRBV12-5 and TRBJ1-5 for the parts outside the CDR3, the full variable domain is DARVTQTPRHKVTEMGQEVTMRCQPILGHNTVFWYRQTMMQGLELLAYFRNRAPLDDSGMPKDRFSAEMPDATLATLKIQPSEPRDSAVYFCASGLVIGTENQPQHFGDGTRLSIL.

In the case of this clonotype: A much larger clone lies a single base off, so this may be a read error. This sequence joins TRBV6-2 or TRBV6-3 and TRBJ2-1; tentative D call: TRBD2 (5 bases). Trimming took off 4 bases at V and 13 bases at J, with 14 bases between the two ends. The CDR3 runs to 12 residues. From germline, CDR1 is MNHEY and CDR2 SVGEGT. The CDR3 region is CASSWRSETQFF. As DNA, the CDR3 is TGTGCCAGCAGTTGGCGTAGCGAGACCCAGTTCTTC.

The J gene is TRBJ2-5, the V gene TRBV13, with TRBD1 matching over 9 bases. The CDR3 spans 14 residues. Germline values: CDR1 PRHDT, CDR2 FYEKMQ (reference sequence). V lost 3 bases, J lost 11 bases, and 10 bases stayed unmatched. CDR3 nucleotide sequence: TGTGCCAGCAGCTTCCCGGGACAGGGCTACGTGCAGTACTTC. Protein: CASSFPGQGYVQYF.

This clonotype was picked up many times. The rearrangement links TRBV6-1 to TRBJ2-7, with unresolved D. The CDR3 loop spans 14 amino acids. Germline V CDR1 and CDR2: MNHNS, SASEGT. V was shortened by 6 bases and J by 3 bases, with 15 bases between the two germline ends. The CDR3 loop reads CASSDEVLSYEQYF. The DNA of the CDR3 is TGTGCCAGCAGCGACGAGGTTTTGAGCTACGAGCAGTACTTC.

This clonotype was detected a few times. The V call is TRBV5-1, the J call TRBJ2-5; D unresolved. CDR1 is SGHRS and CDR2 is YFSETQ in the germline V gene. Deletions cut 4 bases from V and 2 bases from J, with 6 bases between. CDR3 length: 12 amino acids. The CDR3 nucleotides are TGCGCCAGCAGCGGGCAGCAAGAGACCCAGTACTTC. It is translated as CASSGQQETQYF.